The next 2 T cell receptor beta chains were all read from a single sample in a study of OX40 agonist ivuxolimab in advanced cancers. Clones were read by immunoSEQ multiplex PCR, and TCRdb kept only the in-frame ones, dropping some. The sample has 50,000 to 75,000 clones, 75% to 90% seen once. Material: CD4+ or CD8+ T cells sorted from blood, obtained in a trial of the OX40 agonist ivuxolimab. Source of these receptors: an adult with an advanced solid tumor such as melanoma, head and neck, liver or kidney cancer.

The gene calls are TRBV5-5 and TRBJ1-2, with 8 positions matching TRBD1. Germline-derived CDR1 and CDR2 are SGHKS and YYEKEE (reference sequence). V lost 2 bases to trimming and J lost 4 bases; unmatched junction nucleotides: 10. The CDR3 has 16 amino acids. The CDR3 sequence is CASSLFPGQVIYGYTF. CDR3 DNA: TGTGCCAGCAGCTTATTTCCGGGACAGGTCATCTATGGCTACACCTTC.

This rearrangement joins TRBV5-3 to TRBJ2-7; the D is unclear. TRBV5-3 belongs to the ORF category, with a function that is uncertain. The CDR3 is 17 residues long. Trimming removed 0 bases from V and 0 bases from J, with 16 bases in between. CDR3 protein: CARSLEVDSPSSYEQYF. For the CDR3, the DNA is TGTGCCAGAAGCTTGGAGGTGGATTCGCCCAGCTCCTACGAGCAGTACTTC.